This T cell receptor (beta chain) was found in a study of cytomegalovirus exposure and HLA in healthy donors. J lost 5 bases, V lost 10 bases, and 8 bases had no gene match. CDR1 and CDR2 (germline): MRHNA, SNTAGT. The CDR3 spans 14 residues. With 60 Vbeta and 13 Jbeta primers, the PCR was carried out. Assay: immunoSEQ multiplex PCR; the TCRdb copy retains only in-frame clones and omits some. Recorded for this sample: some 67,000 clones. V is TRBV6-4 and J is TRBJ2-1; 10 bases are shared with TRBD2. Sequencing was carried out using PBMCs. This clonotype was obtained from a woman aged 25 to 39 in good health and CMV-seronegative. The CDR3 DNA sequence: TGTGCCATACTAGCGGGATCGGCGAACAATGAGCAGTTCTTC. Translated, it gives CAILAGSANNEQFF.